This T cell receptor (beta chain) was sequenced in a study of blood T cell repertoires in COVID-19. Whole-study context: COVID-19 samples, acute and convalescent, were from the United States, Italy and Spain. Sample material is recorded as cDNA or gDNA derived from T cells, B-cell-depleted T cells, or PBMCs.

Under the authors' procedure: Amplification of reference gene primers was used by the study to estimate nucleated cell counts. Only in-frame clones appear in the TCRdb table, and some are missing; sequencing was by immunoSEQ multiplex PCR. The V and J calls and clone size come from that table; D and trimming were worked out from the DNA. The table includes about 130,000 clones, over 75% detected once. V was shortened by 5 bases and J by 7 bases, with 12 bases between the two germline ends. This CDR3 has 13 residues. Germline V CDR1 and CDR2: LNHDA, SQIVND (reference sequence). The sample was peripheral blood. The origin of this receptor is a man older than 75 with active or convalescent COVID-19. The chain couples TRBV19 to TRBJ1-5, with a possible D match to TRBD1 (5 bases). In DNA, the CDR3 is TGTGCCAGTAGTTGGGGGGTTAGGCAGCCCCAGCATTTT. Translating it yields CASSWGVRQPQHF.